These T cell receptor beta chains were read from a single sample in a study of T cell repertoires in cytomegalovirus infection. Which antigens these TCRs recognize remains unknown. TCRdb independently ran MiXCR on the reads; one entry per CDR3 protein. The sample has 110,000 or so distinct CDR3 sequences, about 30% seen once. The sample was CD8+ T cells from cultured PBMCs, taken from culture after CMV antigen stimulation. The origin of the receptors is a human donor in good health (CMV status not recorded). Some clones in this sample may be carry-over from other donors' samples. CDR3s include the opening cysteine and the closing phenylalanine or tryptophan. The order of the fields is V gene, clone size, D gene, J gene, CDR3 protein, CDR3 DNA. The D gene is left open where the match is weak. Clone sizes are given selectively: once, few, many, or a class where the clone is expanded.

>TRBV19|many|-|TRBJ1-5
CASSIVGWSNQPQHF
TGTGCCAGTAGTATTGTTGGCTGGAGCAATCAGCCCCAGCATTTT
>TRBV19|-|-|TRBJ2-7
CASSPASGETYEQYF
TGTGCCAGTAGCCCCGCCTCCGGAGAGACCTACGAGCAGTACTTC
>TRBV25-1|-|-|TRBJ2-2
CASSEFAGHTGELFF
TGTGCCAGCAGTGAATTCGCAGGGCACACCGGGGAGCTGTTTTTT
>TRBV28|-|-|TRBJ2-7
CASSLFGGGRLDEQYF
TGTGCCAGCAGTTTATTCGGTGGGGGGCGTCTGGACGAGCAGTACTTC
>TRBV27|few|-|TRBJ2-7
CASSPWENSYEQYF
TGTGCCAGCAGTCCGTGGGAGAATAGCTACGAGCAGTACTTC
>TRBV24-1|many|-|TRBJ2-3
CATKDSTDTQYF
TGTGCCACCAAGGACAGCACAGATACGCAGTATTTT
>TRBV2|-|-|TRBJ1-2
CASSEGYQVALAYGYTF
TGTGCCAGCAGTGAAGGGTATCAGGTCGCCCTTGCTTATGGCTACACCTTC
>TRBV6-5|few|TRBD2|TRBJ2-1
CASSRLAGLSEQFF
TGTGCCAGCAGCCGACTAGCGGGGTTGAGTGAGCAGTTCTTC
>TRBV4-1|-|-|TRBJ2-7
CASSQDAFGSYEQYF
TGCGCCAGCAGCCAAGATGCATTCGGTTCCTACGAGCAGTACTTC
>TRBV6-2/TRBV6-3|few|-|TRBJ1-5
CASSYSMDRRPQHF
TGTGCCAGCAGTTACTCTATGGATCGTCGGCCCCAGCATTTT
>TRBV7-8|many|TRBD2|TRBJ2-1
CASSPGTSGGSNEQFF
TGTGCCAGCAGCCCGGGGACTAGCGGGGGAAGCAATGAGCAGTTCTTC
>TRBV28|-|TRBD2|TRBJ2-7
CASSLTSRYEQYF
TGTGCCAGCAGTTTGACTAGCCGGTACGAGCAGTACTTC
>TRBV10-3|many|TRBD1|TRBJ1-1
CAISESMQGADTEAFF
TGTGCCATCAGTGAGTCGATGCAGGGGGCTGACACTGAAGCTTTCTTT
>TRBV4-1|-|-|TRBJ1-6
CASSQDFGDLYSPLHF
TGCGCCAGCAGCCAAGATTTCGGGGACCTTTATTCACCCCTCCACTTT
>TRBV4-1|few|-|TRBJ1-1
CASSPGAPEAFF
TGCGCCAGCAGCCCAGGCGCCCCTGAAGCTTTCTTT
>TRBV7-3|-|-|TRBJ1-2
CASSPPRGERTF
TGTGCCAGCAGCCCACCGAGAGGGGAAAGAACCTTC
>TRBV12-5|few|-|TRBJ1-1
CASGEDGRGEAFF
TGTGCTAGTGGTGAAGACGGACGGGGGGAAGCTTTCTTT
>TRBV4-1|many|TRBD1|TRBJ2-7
CASSQAGDRATYEQYF
TGCGCCAGCAGCCAAGCTGGGGACAGAGCCACCTACGAGCAGTACTTC
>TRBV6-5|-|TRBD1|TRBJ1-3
CASSYSDRGVSGNTIYF
TGTGCCAGCAGTTACTCCGACAGGGGGGTCTCTGGAAACACCATATATTTT
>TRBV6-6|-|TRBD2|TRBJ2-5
CASSGLAGGHFEETQYF
TGTGCCAGCAGTGGACTAGCGGGGGGGCACTTCGAAGAGACCCAGTACTTC
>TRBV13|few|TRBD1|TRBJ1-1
CASSLVSGGGTEAFF
TGTGCCAGCAGCTTAGTGTCAGGGGGCGGCACTGAAGCTTTCTTT
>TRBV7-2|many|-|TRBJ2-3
CASSLFVTDTQYF
TGTGCCAGCAGCTTATTCGTCACAGATACGCAGTATTTT
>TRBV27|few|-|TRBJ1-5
CASSYQGTNQPQHF
TGTGCCAGCAGTTACCAGGGGACCAATCAGCCCCAGCATTTT
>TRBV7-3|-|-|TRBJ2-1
CASSWAANNEQFF
TGTGCCAGCAGTTGGGCGGCAAACAATGAGCAGTTCTTC
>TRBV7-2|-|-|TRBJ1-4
CASSLEGLYSTNEKLFF
TGTGCCAGCAGCCTCGAGGGCCTTTACTCAACTAATGAAAAACTGTTTTTT
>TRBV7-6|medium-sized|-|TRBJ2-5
CASSNQETQYF
TGTGCCAGCAGCAACCAAGAGACCCAGTACTTC
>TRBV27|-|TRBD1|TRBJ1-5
CASSSTGTVDNQPQHF
TGTGCCAGCAGTTCCACCGGGACAGTTGACAATCAGCCCCAGCATTTT